One sample yielded the 22 T cell receptor beta chains listed below, sequenced in a study of cytomegalovirus exposure and HLA in healthy donors. PCR was performed using 60 Vbeta and 13 Jbeta primers. Some clones are missing from TCRdb's copy, which holds only in-frame ones; the method was immunoSEQ multiplex PCR. The table lists approximately 110,000 clones, around 77% of them singletons. The material sequenced was PBMCs. Receptors originate from a woman in her 30s in good health and CMV-seropositive.

The V call is TRBV18, the J call TRBJ1-2, with D unclear. Germline-derived CDR1 and CDR2 are KGHSH and LQKENI. The CDR3 has 14 amino acids. V was shortened by 4 bases and J by 7 bases, with 16 bases between the two germline ends. As DNA, the CDR3 is TGTGCCAGCTCACAGCTCTTGACGGACTCTGGCTACACCTTC. As protein: CASSQLLTDSGYTF.

The V and J genes are TRBV9 and TRBJ2-2, with a possible D match to TRBD1 (5 bases). V shed 0 bases and J shed 6 bases, with 15 bases lying between them. The germline gives CDR1 SGDLS, CDR2 YYNGEE. The CDR3 contains 16 residues. The CDR3 reads CASSVGEAGLPGELFF. CDR3 DNA: TGTGCCAGCAGCGTAGGCGAGGCAGGGTTACCCGGGGAGCTGTTTTTT. Complete variable domain (other parts from reference TRBV9 and TRBJ2-2): DSGVTQTPKHLITATGQRVTLRCSPRSGDLSVYWYQQSLDQGLQFLIQYYNGEERAKGNILERFSAQQFPDLHSELNLSSLELGDSALYFCASSVGEAGLPGELFFGEGSRLTVL.

The chain combines TRBV5-1 with TRBJ1-1, with D maybe TRBD1 (6 bases). This CDR3 contains 14 residues. Per the germline V gene, CDR1 is SGHRS and CDR2 is YFSETQ. V lost 0 bases, J lost 10 bases, and 16 bases lay in between. The CDR3 sequence: CASSLEGGGTGAFF. As DNA, the CDR3 is TGCGCCAGCAGCTTGGAAGGGGGGGGTACCGGAGCTTTCTTT.

This clone was observed a single time. The chain combines TRBV5-4 with TRBJ2-1, with 11 bases aligning to TRBD2. V trimming: 2 bases; J trimming: 7 bases; junction bases outside the gene matches: 5. CDR3 length: 15 amino acids. Germline V CDR1 and CDR2: SGHNT, YYREEE (reference sequence). The CDR3 DNA follows: TGTGCCAGCAGCTTTAGCGGGGGGGTCTATAATGAGCAGTTCTTC. It specifies CASSFSGGVYNEQFF.

V is TRBV13 and J is TRBJ1-1; 7 bases fit TRBD1. The CDR3 spans 15 residues. CDR1 and CDR2 from the germline V gene are PRHDT and FYEKMQ (reference sequence). The J segment lost 1 base and the V segment lost 6 bases, leaving 8 bases of the junction unmatched. This CDR3 reads CASRSTGVRNTEAFF. DNA of the CDR3: TGTGCCAGCAGATCAACAGGGGTAAGGAACACTGAAGCTTTCTTT.

There are a few counts of this clone. Written as DNA, the CDR3 is TGCAGCGTCGCCGGGACAGGGGTTCAGCCCCAGCATTTT. Protein product: CSVAGTGVQPQHF. The chain has TRBV29-1 and TRBJ1-5; 10 nucleotides agree with TRBD1. Germline values: CDR1 SQVTM, CDR2 ANQGSEA. This CDR3 comprises 13 residues. With V trimmed by 6 bases and J by 6 bases, 5 bases remained unmatched.

CDR3: CASSYAGEVVAFF. CDR3 DNA: TGTGCCAGCAGTTACGCAGGGGAAGTAGTAGCTTTCTTT. V usage is TRBV6-6 and J usage is TRBJ1-1, with D tentatively TRBD1 (6 bases). Germline assignment: CDR1 MNHNY and CDR2 SVGAGI (reference sequence). The germline V and J ends were trimmed by 2 bases and 10 bases, with 14 bases remaining between them. This CDR3 is 13 amino acids long.

The sample holds a few counts of this clone. The gene calls are TRBV4-1 and TRBJ1-1; a weak D match, TRBD1 (5 bases). Per germline, CDR1 MGHRA and CDR2 YSYEKL. The V gene lost 0 bases and the J gene lost 3 bases, with 11 bases spanning the gap. This CDR3 has 15 residues. CDR3 in amino acids: CASSQDGGGDTEAFF. Here the CDR3 DNA reads TGCGCCAGCAGCCAAGATGGGGGAGGAGACACTGAAGCTTTCTTT.

The chain joins TRBV9 to TRBJ2-5; TRBD2 matches 10 bases. V lost 0 bases to trimming and J lost 7 bases; unmatched junction nucleotides: 6. Germline-derived CDR1 and CDR2 are SGDLS and YYNGEE. The CDR3 has 15 amino acids. The CDR3 loop is CASSVASGGPGTQYF. For the CDR3, the DNA is TGTGCCAGCAGCGTAGCTAGCGGGGGTCCGGGGACCCAGTACTTC.

Remarks on this clone: Germline is not matched at one junction end, which may reflect a read error. The chain is built from TRBV18 and TRBJ1-1; 8 bases agree with TRBD1. This CDR3 contains 15 residues. The V gene's germline CDR1 is KGHSH and CDR2 LQKENI. The CDR3 reads CASSSTPGQGTEASF. The DNA of the CDR3 is TGTGCCAGCTCATCAACGCCTGGACAGGGCACTGAAGCTTCCTTT.

The chain carries TRBV10-3 and TRBJ2-4; the match to TRBD2 covers 7 bases. CDR3 length equals 15 residues. Looked up from germline, CDR1 is ENHRY and CDR2 is SYGVKD. The trim removed 0 bases at V and 6 bases at J, leaving 5 bases unmatched. The CDR3 protein is CAISESGGSANIQYF. The CDR3 DNA reads as TGTGCCATCAGTGAGTCCGGGGGGTCGGCAAACATTCAGTACTTC.

This clone was found once. The V and J genes are TRBV19 and TRBJ2-2, with 9 bases matching TRBD1. CDR1 and CDR2 from the germline V gene are LNHDA and SQIVND (reference sequence). Trimming took 6 bases from V and 5 from J; bases not matched to a gene: 13. The CDR3 is 17 residues long. In DNA form, the CDR3 reads TGTGCCAGTAGAGTGGGGAGGGACAGGGTAGTGACCGGGGAGCTGTTTTTT. Translation gives CASRVGRDRVVTGELFF. The whole variable domain, filled in from reference TRBV19 and TRBJ2-2, reads DGGITQSPKYLFRKEGQNVTLSCEQNLNHDAMYWYRQDPGQGLRLIYYSQIVNDFQKGDIAEGYSVSREKKESFPLTVTSAQKNPTAFYLCASRVGRDRVVTGELFFGEGSRLTVL.

The chain has TRBV18 and TRBJ2-7; 9 bases agree with TRBD2. V trimming: 3 bases; J trimming: 4 bases; junction bases outside the gene matches: 10. Germline V gene sequence: CDR1 KGHSH, CDR2 LQKENI. The CDR3 spans 16 residues. DNA for the CDR3: TGTGCCAGCTCACCTACTCCGGGTAGCGGGAGTTACGAGCAGTACTTC. Amino acids: CASSPTPGSGSYEQYF.

This sequence joins TRBV11-2 and TRBJ2-3; TRBD1 matches at 8 bases. This CDR3 is built from 15 residues. Trimming removed 3 bases from V and 1 base from J; junction bases left unmatched: 3. Germline-derived CDR1 and CDR2 are SGHAT and FQNNGV. This CDR3 is CASSLQQGGTDTQYF. The CDR3 bases are TGTGCCAGCAGCTTGCAACAGGGGGGCACAGATACGCAGTATTTT.

The chain uses TRBV29-1 and TRBJ1-2; D gene ambiguous. From germline, CDR1 is SQVTM and CDR2 ANQGSEA. The CDR3 loop spans 13 amino acids. With 4 bases removed from V and 1 base from J, the gap between germline ends came to 10 bases. CDR3 DNA sequence: TGCAGCGTTGTATCCGAGAATAACTATGGCTACACCTTC. Protein: CSVVSENNYGYTF. Full variable domain (missing parts from reference TRBV29-1 and TRBJ1-2): SAVISQKPSRDICQRGTSLTIQCQVDSQVTMMFWYRQQPGQSLTLIATANQGSEATYESGFVIDKFPISRPNLTFSTLTVSNMSPEDSSIYLCSVVSENNYGYTFGSGTRLTVV.

V and J are TRBV19 and TRBJ1-4; D remains ambiguous. CDR1 is LNHDA, CDR2 SQIVND, per germline (reference sequence). The V end lost 5 bases, the J end lost 0 bases, and 10 bases lay between the germline ends. This CDR3 has 15 amino acids. The CDR3 DNA reads as TGTGCCAGTAGTCCCGAGGGCACAACTAATGAAAAACTGTTTTTT. Protein sequence: CASSPEGTTNEKLFF.

This clone has a single count. The J gene is TRBJ2-1, the V gene TRBV7-8; 9 bases are shared with TRBD2. J gave up 7 bases and V 8 bases, and 9 bases lay outside the gene matches. In germline, CDR1 is SGHVS, CDR2 FQNEAQ. There are 14 residues in the CDR3. The CDR3 protein is CASQVLAGENEQFF. The CDR3 DNA sequence: TGTGCCAGCCAGGTGTTAGCGGGGGAGAATGAGCAGTTCTTC. Supplemented by reference TRBV7-8 and TRBJ2-1, the full variable domain reads GAGVSQSPRYKVAKRGQDVALRCDPISGHVSLFWYQQALGQGPEFLTYFQNEAQLDKSGLPSDRFFAERPEGSVSTLKIQRTQQEDSAVYLCASQVLAGENEQFFGPGTRLTVL.

This clone was seen more than once but under ten times. The chain's CDR3 is CASMEGIGEKLFF. The CDR3 coding sequence is TGTGCCAGCATGGAGGGGATAGGAGAAAAACTGTTTTTT. V and J are TRBV6-1 and TRBJ1-4, with D possibly being TRBD1 (5 bases). The V gene lost 7 bases and the J gene lost 8 bases, with 14 bases spanning the gap. This CDR3 has 13 residues. Germline lookup yields CDR1 MNHNS and CDR2 SASEGT.

The chain joins TRBV19 to TRBJ2-7; 7 positions match TRBD2. V shed 5 bases and J 4 bases; nucleotides not matched to a gene: 5. CDR1 and CDR2 (germline): LNHDA, SQIVND (reference sequence). The CDR3 is 13 amino acids. The CDR3 loop reads CASSGPGLYEQYF. As DNA, the CDR3 is TGTGCCAGTAGTGGCCCGGGACTATACGAGCAGTACTTC.

This chain uses TRBV6-5 with TRBJ2-5; D may be TRBD2 (5 bases). The CDR3 loop spans 15 amino acids. V lost 0 bases and J lost 5, with 13 bases in between. CDR1 MNHEY and CDR2 SVGAGI come from the germline V gene. For the CDR3, the DNA is TGTGCCAGCAGTTACTCGTTTACCCCGGGGGAGACCCAGTACTTC. Protein product: CASSYSFTPGETQYF.

Turning to this clone: At one end, the junction sequence differs from germline, possibly due to a read error. The gene calls are TRBV5-1 and TRBJ2-1, with TRBD2 matching over 8 bases. This CDR3 region has 15 residues. Germline V gene sequence: CDR1 SGHRS, CDR2 YFSETQ. CDR3 region: CASSLAGVSHNEQFF. CDR3 bases: TGCGCCAGCAGCTTAGCGGGAGTCTCCCACAATGAGCAGTTCTTC.

V gene TRBV19 combines with J gene TRBJ1-1; TRBD1 aligns across 8 bases. In germline, CDR1 is LNHDA, CDR2 SQIVND (reference sequence). The trim removed 0 bases at V and 3 bases at J, leaving 9 bases unmatched. This CDR3 has 17 residues. This chain's CDR3 is CASSIERGTGPDTEAFF. CDR3 nucleotide sequence: TGTGCCAGTAGTATAGAACGAGGGACAGGCCCAGACACTGAAGCTTTCTTT. Variable domain in full (rest from reference TRBV19 and TRBJ1-1): DGGITQSPKYLFRKEGQNVTLSCEQNLNHDAMYWYRQDPGQGLRLIYYSQIVNDFQKGDIAEGYSVSREKKESFPLTVTSAQKNPTAFYLCASSIERGTGPDTEAFFGQGTRLTVV.